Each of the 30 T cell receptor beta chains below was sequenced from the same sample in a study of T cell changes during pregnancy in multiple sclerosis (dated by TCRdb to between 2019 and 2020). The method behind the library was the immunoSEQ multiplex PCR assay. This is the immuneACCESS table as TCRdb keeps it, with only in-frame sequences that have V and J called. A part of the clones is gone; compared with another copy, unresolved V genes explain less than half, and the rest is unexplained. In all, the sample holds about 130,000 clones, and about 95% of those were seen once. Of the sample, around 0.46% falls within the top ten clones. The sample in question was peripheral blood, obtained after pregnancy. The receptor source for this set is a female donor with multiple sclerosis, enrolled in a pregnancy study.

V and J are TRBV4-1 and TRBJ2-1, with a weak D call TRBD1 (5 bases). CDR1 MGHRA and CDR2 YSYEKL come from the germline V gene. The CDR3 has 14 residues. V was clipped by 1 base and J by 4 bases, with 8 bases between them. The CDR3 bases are TGCGCCAGCAGCCAAGTTGACAGATACAATGAGCAGTTCTTC. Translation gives CASSQVDRYNEQFF.

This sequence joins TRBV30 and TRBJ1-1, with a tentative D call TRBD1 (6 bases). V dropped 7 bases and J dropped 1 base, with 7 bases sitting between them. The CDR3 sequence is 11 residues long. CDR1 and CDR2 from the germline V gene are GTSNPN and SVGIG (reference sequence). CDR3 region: CALGQNTEAFF. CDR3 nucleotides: TGTGCCTTGGGACAGAACACTGAAGCTTTCTTT.

CDR3 sequence reads: CASSPGGNTGELFF. CDR3 in DNA: TGCGCCAGCAGCCCCGGGGGGAACACCGGGGAGCTGTTTTTT. The chain uses TRBV5-1 and TRBJ2-2; perhaps TRBD2 as D (6 bases). CDR3 size: 14 residues. Trimming left V 4 bases short and J 1 base short, with 8 bases between. Per germline, CDR1 SGHRS and CDR2 YFSETQ.

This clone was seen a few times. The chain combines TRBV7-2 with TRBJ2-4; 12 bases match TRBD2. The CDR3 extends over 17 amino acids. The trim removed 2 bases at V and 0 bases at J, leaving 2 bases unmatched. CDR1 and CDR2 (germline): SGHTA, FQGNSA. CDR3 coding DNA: TGTGCCAGCAGCTTAAGGACTAGCGGGGTAGCCAAAAACATTCAGTACTTC. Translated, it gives CASSLRTSGVAKNIQYF.

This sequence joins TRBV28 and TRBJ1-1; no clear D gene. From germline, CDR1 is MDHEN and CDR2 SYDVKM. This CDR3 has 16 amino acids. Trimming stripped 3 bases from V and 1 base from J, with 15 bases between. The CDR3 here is CASSFHAPGGNTEAFF. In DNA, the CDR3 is TGTGCCAGCAGTTTTCACGCACCCGGAGGGAACACTGAAGCTTTCTTT. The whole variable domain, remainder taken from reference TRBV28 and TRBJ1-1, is DVKVTQSSRYLVKRTGEKVFLECVQDMDHENMFWYRQDPGLGLRLIYFSYDVKMKEKGDIPEGYSVSREKKERFSLILESASTNQTSMYLCASSFHAPGGNTEAFFGQGTRLTVV.

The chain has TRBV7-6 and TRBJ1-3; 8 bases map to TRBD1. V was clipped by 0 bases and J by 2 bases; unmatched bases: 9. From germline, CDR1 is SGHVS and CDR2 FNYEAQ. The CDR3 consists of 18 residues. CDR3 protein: CASSLAAGQEPAGNTIYF. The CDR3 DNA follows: TGTGCCAGCAGCTTAGCGGCGGGACAGGAACCCGCTGGAAACACCATATATTTT.

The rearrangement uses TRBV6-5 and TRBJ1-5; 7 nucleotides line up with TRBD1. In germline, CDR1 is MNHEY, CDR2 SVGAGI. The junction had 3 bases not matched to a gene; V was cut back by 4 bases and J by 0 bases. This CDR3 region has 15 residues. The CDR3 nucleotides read TGTGCCAGCAGTTCCGGGACAGCTAGCAATCAGCCCCAGCATTTT. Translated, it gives CASSSGTASNQPQHF.

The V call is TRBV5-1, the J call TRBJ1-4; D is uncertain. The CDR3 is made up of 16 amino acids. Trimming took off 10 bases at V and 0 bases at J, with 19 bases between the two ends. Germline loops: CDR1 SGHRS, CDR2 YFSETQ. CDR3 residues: CAYRGTVGATNEKLFF. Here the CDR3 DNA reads TGCGCCTACCGAGGAACCGTCGGAGCAACTAATGAAAAACTGTTTTTT.

The DNA for the CDR3 is TGTGCCAGCAGCCGACAGGGCGGGAACACTGAAGCTTTCTTT. This gives the protein CASSRQGGNTEAFF. V gene TRBV6-6 combines with J gene TRBJ1-1; TRBD1 agrees at 7 bases. V shed 6 bases, J shed 1 base, and the junction held 5 bases outside the gene matches. The CDR3 has 14 amino acids. Germline CDR1 and CDR2: MNHNY and SVGAGI (reference sequence).

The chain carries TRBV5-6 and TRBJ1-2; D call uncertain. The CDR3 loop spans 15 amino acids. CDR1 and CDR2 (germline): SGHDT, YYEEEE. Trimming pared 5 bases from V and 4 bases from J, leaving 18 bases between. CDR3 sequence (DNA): TGTGCCAGCAGAGCCCTGAGGGAGATGGGCTATGGCTACACCTTC. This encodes CASRALREMGYGYTF.

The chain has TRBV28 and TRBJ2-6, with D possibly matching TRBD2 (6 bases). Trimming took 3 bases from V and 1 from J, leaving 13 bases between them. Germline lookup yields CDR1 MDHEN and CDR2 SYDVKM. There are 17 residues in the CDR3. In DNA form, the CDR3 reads TGTGCCAGCAGTTTCGGAGGGAGGTTATCTGGGGCCAACGTCCTGACTTTC. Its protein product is CASSFGGRLSGANVLTF.

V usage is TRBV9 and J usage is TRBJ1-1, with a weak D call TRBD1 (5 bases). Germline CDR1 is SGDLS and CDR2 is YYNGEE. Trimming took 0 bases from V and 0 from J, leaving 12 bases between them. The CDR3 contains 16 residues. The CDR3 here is CASSVASGGMNTEAFF. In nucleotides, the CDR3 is TGTGCCAGCAGCGTAGCTTCGGGGGGGATGAACACTGAAGCTTTCTTT.

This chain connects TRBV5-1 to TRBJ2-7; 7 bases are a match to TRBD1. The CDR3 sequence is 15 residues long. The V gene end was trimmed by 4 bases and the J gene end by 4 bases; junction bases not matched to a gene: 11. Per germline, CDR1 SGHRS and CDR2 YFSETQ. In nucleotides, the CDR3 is TGCGCCAGCAGCGTGGGACAGTCCAACAAATACGAGCAGTACTTC. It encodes CASSVGQSNKYEQYF.

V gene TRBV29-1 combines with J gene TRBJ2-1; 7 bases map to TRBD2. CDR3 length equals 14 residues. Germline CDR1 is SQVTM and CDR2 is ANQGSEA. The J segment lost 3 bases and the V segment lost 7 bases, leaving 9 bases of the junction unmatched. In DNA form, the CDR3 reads TGCAGCGGGACGAGCGGGATGGACTACAATGAGCAGTTCTTC. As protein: CSGTSGMDYNEQFF.

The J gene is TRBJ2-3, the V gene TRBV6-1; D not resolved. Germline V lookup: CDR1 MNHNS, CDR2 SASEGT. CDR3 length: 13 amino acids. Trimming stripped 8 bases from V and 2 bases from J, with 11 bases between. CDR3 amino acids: CASSPEFTDTQYF. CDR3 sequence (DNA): TGTGCCAGCTCTCCCGAGTTCACAGATACGCAGTATTTT.

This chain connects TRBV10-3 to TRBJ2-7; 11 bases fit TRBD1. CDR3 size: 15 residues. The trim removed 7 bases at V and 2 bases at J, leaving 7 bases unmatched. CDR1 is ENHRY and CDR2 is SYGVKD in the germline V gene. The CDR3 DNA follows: TGTGCCATCAAAGGGAGGGGACAGGGGGCCTACGAGCAGTACTTC. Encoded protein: CAIKGRGQGAYEQYF.

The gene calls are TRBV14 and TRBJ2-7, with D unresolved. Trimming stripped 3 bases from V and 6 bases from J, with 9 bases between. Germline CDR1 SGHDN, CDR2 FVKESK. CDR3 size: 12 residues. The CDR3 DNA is TGTGCCAGCAGCCATAACTGGGCCGAGCAGTACTTC. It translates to CASSHNWAEQYF.

This CDR3 reads CASSLAQGYEQYF. CDR3 in DNA: TGTGCCAGCAGTTTGGCCCAGGGCTACGAGCAGTACTTC. The chain links TRBV27 to TRBJ2-7, with D maybe TRBD1 (5 bases). Germline V gene lookup returns CDR1 MNHEY and CDR2 SMNVEV (reference sequence). The CDR3 has 13 residues. Trimming took off 3 bases at V and 3 bases at J, with 9 bases between the two ends.

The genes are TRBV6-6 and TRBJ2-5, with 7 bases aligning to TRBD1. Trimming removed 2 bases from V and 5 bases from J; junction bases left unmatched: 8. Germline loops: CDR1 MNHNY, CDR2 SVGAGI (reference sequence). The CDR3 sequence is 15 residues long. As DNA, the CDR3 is TGTGCCAGCAGTTACGAGGGGGCGCGGGCGGAGACCCAGTACTTC. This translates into CASSYEGARAETQYF.

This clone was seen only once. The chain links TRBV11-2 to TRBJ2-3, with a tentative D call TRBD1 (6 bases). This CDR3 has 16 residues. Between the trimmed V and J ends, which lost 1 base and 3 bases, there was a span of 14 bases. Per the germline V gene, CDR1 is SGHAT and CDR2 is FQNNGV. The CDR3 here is CASSLAGNRVTDTQYF. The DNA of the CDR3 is TGTGCCAGCAGCTTAGCAGGAAACAGGGTAACAGATACGCAGTATTTT.

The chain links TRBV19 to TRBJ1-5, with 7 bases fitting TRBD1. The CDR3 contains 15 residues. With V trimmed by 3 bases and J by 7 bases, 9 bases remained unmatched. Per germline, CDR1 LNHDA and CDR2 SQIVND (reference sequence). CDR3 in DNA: TGTGCCAGTAGTATGAATTGGGACAGTAACCAGCCCCAGCATTTT. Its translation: CASSMNWDSNQPQHF.

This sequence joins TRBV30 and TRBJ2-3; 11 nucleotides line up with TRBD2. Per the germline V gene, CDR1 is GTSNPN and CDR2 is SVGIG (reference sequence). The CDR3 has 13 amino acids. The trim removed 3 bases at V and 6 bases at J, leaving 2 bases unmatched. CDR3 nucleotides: TGTGCCTGGAGCTCTAGCGGGGGGGATACGCAGTATTTT. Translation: CAWSSSGGDTQYF.

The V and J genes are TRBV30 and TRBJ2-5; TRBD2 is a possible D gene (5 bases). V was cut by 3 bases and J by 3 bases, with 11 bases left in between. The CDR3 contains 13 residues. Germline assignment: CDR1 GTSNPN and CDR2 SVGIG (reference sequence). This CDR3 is CAWRPGVKETQYF. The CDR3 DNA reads TGTGCCTGGAGGCCCGGGGTTAAAGAGACCCAGTACTTC.

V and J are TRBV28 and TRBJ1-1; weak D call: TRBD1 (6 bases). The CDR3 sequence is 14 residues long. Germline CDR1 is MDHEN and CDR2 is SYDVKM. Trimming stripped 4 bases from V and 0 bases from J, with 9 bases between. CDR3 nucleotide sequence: TGTGCCAGCAGTTCCAGGGGCGTGAACACTGAAGCTTTCTTT. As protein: CASSSRGVNTEAFF.

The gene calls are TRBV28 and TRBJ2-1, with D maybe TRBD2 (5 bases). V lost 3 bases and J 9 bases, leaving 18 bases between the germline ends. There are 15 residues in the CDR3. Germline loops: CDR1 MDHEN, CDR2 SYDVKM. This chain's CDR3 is CASSFNGVRRGEQFF. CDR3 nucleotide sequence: TGTGCCAGCAGTTTCAACGGGGTGCGGCGTGGTGAGCAGTTCTTC.

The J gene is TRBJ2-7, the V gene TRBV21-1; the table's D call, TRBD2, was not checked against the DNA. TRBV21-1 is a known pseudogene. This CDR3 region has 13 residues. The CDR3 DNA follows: TGTGCCAGCAGCAAATTTGCGTACTACGAGCAGTACTTC. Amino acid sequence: CASSKFAYYEQYF.

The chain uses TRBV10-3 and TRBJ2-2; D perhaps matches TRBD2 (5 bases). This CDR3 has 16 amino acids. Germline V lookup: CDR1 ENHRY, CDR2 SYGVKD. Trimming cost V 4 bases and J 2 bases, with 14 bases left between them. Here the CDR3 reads CAISGMREPNTGELFF. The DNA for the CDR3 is TGTGCCATCAGTGGGATGAGGGAGCCCAACACCGGGGAGCTGTTTTTT.

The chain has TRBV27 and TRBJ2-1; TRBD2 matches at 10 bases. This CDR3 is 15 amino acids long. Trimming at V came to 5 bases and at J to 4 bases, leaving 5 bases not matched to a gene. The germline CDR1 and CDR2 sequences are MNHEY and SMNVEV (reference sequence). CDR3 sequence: CASSRTSGLYNEQFF. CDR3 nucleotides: TGTGCCAGCAGTAGGACTAGCGGCCTATACAATGAGCAGTTCTTC.

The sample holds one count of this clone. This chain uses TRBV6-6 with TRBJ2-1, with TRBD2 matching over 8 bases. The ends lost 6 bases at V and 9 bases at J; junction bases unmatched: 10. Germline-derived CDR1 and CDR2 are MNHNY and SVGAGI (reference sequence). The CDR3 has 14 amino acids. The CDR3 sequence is CASSPGAGVGEQFF. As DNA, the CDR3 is TGTGCCAGCAGCCCTGGAGCGGGAGTAGGTGAGCAGTTCTTC.

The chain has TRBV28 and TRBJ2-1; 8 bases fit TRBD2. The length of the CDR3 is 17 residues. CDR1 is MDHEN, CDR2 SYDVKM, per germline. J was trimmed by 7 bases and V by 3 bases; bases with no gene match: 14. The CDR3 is CASSFRWRVAGKNEQFF. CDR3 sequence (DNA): TGTGCCAGCAGTTTCCGGTGGAGGGTAGCGGGGAAGAATGAGCAGTTCTTC.